This T cell receptor beta chain was captured in a study of OX40 agonist ivuxolimab in advanced cancers. Study conclusions and caveats: Clonal expansion from baseline to week 6 occurred in both CD4+ and CD8+ T cells.

This clone has more than one count but fewer than ten. Its specificity is unknown. Using immunoSEQ multiplex PCR, the repertoire was profiled, and TCRdb retains in-frame clones only, with some absent. The sample consists of roughly 34,000 clones, 70% to 85% of them appearing once. The material was CD4+ or CD8+ T cells sorted from blood, obtained in a trial of the OX40 agonist ivuxolimab. The receptor was isolated from an adult with an advanced solid tumor such as melanoma, head and neck, liver or kidney cancer.

The CDR3 sequence is CAWSPGQGGQPQHF. The CDR3 nucleotides read TGTGCCTGGAGTCCGGGACAGGGCGGTCAGCCCCAGCATTTT. The genes are TRBV30 and TRBJ1-5; 9 bases are shared with TRBD1. Germline V gene lookup returns CDR1 GTSNPN and CDR2 SVGIG (reference sequence). The CDR3 is 14 residues long. Trimming cost V 2 bases and J 6 bases; bases outside gene matches: 5.